This T cell receptor (beta chain) was retrieved from a study of T cell responses to AZD1222 COVID-19 vaccine. The repertoire was sequenced with immunoSEQ multiplex PCR; TCRdb's copy has only in-frame clones and lacks some. The top ten hold roughly 3.7% of the sample, which has some 150,000 clones, 92% seen once. V was pared by 6 bases and J by 5 bases, with 16 bases between. Germline V gene lookup returns CDR1 SNHLY and CDR2 FYNNEI. The CDR3 has 14 residues. The rearrangement links TRBV2 to TRBJ2-5; perhaps D is TRBD1 or TRBD2 (5 bases each). The sample was peripheral blood, taken on day 0 of AZD1222 vaccination. The TCR sequence derives from an adult in good health. The CDR3 bases are TGTGCCAGCAGAAGTGGACCCTGGGGGGAGACCCAGTACTTC. Translation gives CASRSGPWGETQYF.